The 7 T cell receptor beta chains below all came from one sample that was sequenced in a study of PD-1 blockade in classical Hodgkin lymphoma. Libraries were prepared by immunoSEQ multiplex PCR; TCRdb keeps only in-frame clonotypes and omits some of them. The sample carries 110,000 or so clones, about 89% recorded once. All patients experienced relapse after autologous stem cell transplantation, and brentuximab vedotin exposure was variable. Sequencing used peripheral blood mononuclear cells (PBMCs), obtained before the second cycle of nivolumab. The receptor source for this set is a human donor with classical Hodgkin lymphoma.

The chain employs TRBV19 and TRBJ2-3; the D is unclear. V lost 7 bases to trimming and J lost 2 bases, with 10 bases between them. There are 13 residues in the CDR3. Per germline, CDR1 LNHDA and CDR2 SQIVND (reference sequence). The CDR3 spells CASKWGSTDTQYF. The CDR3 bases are TGTGCCAGTAAATGGGGTTCCACAGATACGCAGTATTTT.

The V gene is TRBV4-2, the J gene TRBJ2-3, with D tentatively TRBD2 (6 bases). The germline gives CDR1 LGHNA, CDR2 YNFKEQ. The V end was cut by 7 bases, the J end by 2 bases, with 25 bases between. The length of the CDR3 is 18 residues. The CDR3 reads CASTAGWAGKILTDTQYF. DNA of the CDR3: TGTGCCAGCACCGCGGGTTGGGCGGGAAAAATACTCACAGATACGCAGTATTTT.

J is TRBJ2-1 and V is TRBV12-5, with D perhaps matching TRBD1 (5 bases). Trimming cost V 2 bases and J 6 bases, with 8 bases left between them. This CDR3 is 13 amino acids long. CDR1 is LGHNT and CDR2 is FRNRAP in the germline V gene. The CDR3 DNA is TGTGCTAGTGGTTTGCTCCAGGGCAATGAGCAGTTCTTC. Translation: CASGLLQGNEQFF.

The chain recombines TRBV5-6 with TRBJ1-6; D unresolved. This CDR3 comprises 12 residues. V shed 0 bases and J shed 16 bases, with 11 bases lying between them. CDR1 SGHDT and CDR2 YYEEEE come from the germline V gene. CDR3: CASSLDSLGLHF. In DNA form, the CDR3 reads TGTGCCAGCAGCTTGGATAGTCTGGGTCTCCACTTT.

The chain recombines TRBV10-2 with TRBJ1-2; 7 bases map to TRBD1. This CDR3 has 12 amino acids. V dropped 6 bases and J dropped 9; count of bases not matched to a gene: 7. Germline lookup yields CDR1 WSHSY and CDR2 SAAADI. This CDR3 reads CASSPQGTSYTF. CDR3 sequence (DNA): TGCGCCAGCAGCCCACAGGGGACCAGCTACACCTTC.

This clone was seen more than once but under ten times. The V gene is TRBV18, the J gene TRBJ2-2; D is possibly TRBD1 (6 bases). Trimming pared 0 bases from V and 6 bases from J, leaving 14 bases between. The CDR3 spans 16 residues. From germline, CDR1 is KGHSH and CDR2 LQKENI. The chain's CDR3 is CASSPPARGMPGELFF. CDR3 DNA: TGTGCCAGCTCACCACCGGCCAGGGGAATGCCCGGGGAGCTGTTTTTT.

CDR3 amino acids: CASSPLRGRTFGYTF. As DNA, the CDR3 is TGTGCCAGTAGTCCCCTCAGAGGACGGACGTTCGGCTACACCTTC. This chain connects TRBV19 to TRBJ1-2; D unclear. The germline CDR1 and CDR2 sequences are LNHDA and SQIVND (reference sequence). The CDR3 runs 15 residues. V shed 5 bases and J shed 8 bases, with 21 bases lying between them.